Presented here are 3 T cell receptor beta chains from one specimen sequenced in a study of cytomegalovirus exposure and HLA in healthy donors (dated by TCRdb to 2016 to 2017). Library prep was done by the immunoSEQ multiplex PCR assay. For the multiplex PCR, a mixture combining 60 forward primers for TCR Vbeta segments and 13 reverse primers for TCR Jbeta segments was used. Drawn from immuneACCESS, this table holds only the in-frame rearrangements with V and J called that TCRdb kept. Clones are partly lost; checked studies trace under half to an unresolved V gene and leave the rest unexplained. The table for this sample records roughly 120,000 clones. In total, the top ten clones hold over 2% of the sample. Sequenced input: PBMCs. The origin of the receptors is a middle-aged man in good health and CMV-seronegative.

CDR3 in DNA: TGTGCCAGCAGATATCGGACAGGGTCAGATACGCAGTATTTT. Translated: CASRYRTGSDTQYF. The chain recombines TRBV13 with TRBJ2-3, with 8 bases that match TRBD1. Per germline, CDR1 PRHDT and CDR2 FYEKMQ (reference sequence). The V and J ends lost 6 bases and 4 bases, in that order; junction bases with no gene match: 6. The CDR3 is made up of 14 amino acids.

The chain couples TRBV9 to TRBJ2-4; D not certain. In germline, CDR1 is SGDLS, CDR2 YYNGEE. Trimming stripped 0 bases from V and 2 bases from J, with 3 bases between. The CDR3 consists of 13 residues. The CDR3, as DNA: TGTGCCAGCAGCGTAGACTCCAAAAACATTCAGTACTTC. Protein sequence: CASSVDSKNIQYF.

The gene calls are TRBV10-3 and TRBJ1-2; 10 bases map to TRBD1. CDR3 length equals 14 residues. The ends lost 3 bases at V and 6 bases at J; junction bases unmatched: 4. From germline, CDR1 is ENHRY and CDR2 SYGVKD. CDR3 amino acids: CAISEPTGGNGYTF. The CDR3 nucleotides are TGTGCCATCAGTGAACCGACAGGGGGCAATGGCTACACCTTC.